The TCR beta chain described here comes from a study of regulatory T cells in long-lasting Graves disease. The study's findings and limits: Whereas new patients shared about a thousand public clonotypes, persistent patients shared more, at under 3,500. Possibly, too few samples lowered accuracy. Patients with persistent Graves' had lower TCR diversity than newly diagnosed patients.

The table lists this clonotype with many counts. Its antigen is not known. Documented time point: persistent/refractory GD, antithyroid drugs over 5 years with positive TRAb. PBMC RNA served as the TCR library source. Patient provenance is recorded as an endocrinology department in Xi'an, China. Germline values: CDR1 MDHEN, CDR2 SYDVKM. The CDR3 loop spans 13 amino acids. Losses at the gene ends were 8 bases for V and 3 bases for J; bases not matched to a gene: 6. Both iRepertoire HTBI primers and Arm-PCR of CDR3 regions were used to build the TCR beta libraries. TCRdb re-analysed the multiplex PCR reads in MiXCR, keeping a single row per CDR3 protein. Here the sample spans 400,000 to 500,000 distinct CDR3 sequences, 20% being singletons.

The sequenced sample was peripheral blood mononuclear cells (PBMCs), obtained when the disease was refractory, from a patient treated with antithyroid drugs. V usage is TRBV28 and J usage is TRBJ2-7, with 8 bases identical to TRBD1. The sequence was collected from a female donor with Graves disease. CDR3 residues: CASDRTGLYEQYF. DNA of the CDR3: TGTGCCAGCGACAGGACAGGGCTCTACGAGCAGTACTTC.